The present entry profiles one T cell receptor beta chain with its context. The source of the sample is a study of blood T cell repertoires in COVID-19. Study details: Samples representing acute and convalescent COVID-19 were sourced from the United States, Italy and Spain. In each case, the material was cDNA or gDNA derived from T cells, B-cell-depleted T cells, or PBMCs.

Germline loops: CDR1 GTSNPN, CDR2 SVGIG (reference sequence). This CDR3 region has 12 residues. Trimming removed 4 bases from V and 13 bases from J, with 17 bases in between. Source study methods: Nucleated cell counts were estimated from reference gene primer amplification. Sequencing was performed with immunoSEQ multiplex PCR; in TCRdb, only in-frame clones are kept and a portion is missing. The V and J calls and the clone size are those of that table, but D and trimming were determined from the DNA. The sample consists of fewer than 200,000 clones, roughly 83% of them appearing once. The study recruited people aged about 18 to 95 years across approximately 24 US areas.

This TCR came from a woman aged 45-65 years who had recovered from COVID-19. The V and J genes are TRBV30 and TRBJ2-1; perhaps TRBD1 as D (6 bases). The sequenced sample consisted of PBMCs or T cells enriched from blood (not recorded which). DNA for the CDR3: TGTGCCTGGACCCCAGGGGATCGACTTCAGTTCTTC. Translating gives CAWTPGDRLQFF.